This T cell receptor (beta chain) was captured by sequencing in a study of cytomegalovirus exposure and HLA in healthy donors. V lost 8 bases and J lost 8, with 16 bases in between. Germline V gives CDR1 ENHRY, CDR2 SYGVKD. The CDR3 sequence is 13 residues long. Both 60 Vbeta primers and 13 Jbeta primers went into the PCR. Here immunoSEQ multiplex PCR was the method, and the copy in TCRdb shows in-frame clones only, minus some. The table includes about 180,000 clones, roughly 85% detected once. The clonotype comes from a boy aged 2 to 10 in good health and CMV-seronegative. J is TRBJ2-1 and V is TRBV10-3; possible D gene TRBD2, 7 bases. The specimen was PBMCs. The CDR3 nucleotides are TGTGCCATCGATGGGGGGGCCAGGGATGAGCAGTTCTTC. It yields the protein CAIDGGARDEQFF.